The sample holds many counts of the clone carrying this TCR beta chain. Its specificity is not known. Trimming took 6 bases from V and 8 from J, leaving 11 bases between them. From germline, CDR1 is MNHGY and CDR2 SAAAGT. This CDR3 has 12 amino acids. Using immunoSEQ multiplex PCR, the repertoire was profiled, and TCRdb retains in-frame clones only, with some absent. This sample has just over 20,000 clones; around 30% occur once, and the top ten carry about 6.7%. This entry comes from a study of sequential checkpoint blockade in melanoma. On the study more broadly: Around 90 pretreatment tumor DNA samples were TCRβ immunosequenced. General study findings and limits: Pretreatment TIL clonality tracked with response in the nivolumab-first arm.

Treatment meaning: randomized to nivolumab then ipilimumab (arm A) or the reverse (arm B). This rearrangement joins TRBV6-8 to TRBJ2-1, with D perhaps TRBD2 (6 bases). This receptor was taken from a human donor with melanoma. Sequences were derived from tumor tissue (inferred from file names), sampled from a patient given nivolumab and ipilimumab in sequence. CDR3 residues: CASSSGLDEQFF. The CDR3 DNA is TGTGCCAGCAGCTCGGGACTCGATGAGCAGTTCTTC.